Presented here are 17 T cell receptor beta chains from one specimen sequenced in a study of siplizumab effects on memory and regulatory T cells. The repertoire was sequenced with immunoSEQ multiplex PCR; TCRdb's copy has only in-frame clones and lacks some. Of about 50,000 clones listed, around 97% are singletons. Sequencing used naive CD8+ T cells sorted from blood. The receptors derive from a human donor in good health.

The chain carries TRBV19 and TRBJ2-7, with D perhaps TRBD2 (6 bases). Per the germline V gene, CDR1 is LNHDA and CDR2 is SQIVND (reference sequence). The CDR3 extends over 13 amino acids. V was cut by 6 bases and J by 7 bases, with 16 bases left in between. The CDR3 nucleotides read TGTGCCAGTAGACCCTTCCCGGGGGTTGAGCAGTACTTC. Its translation: CASRPFPGVEQYF. The whole variable domain, filled in from reference TRBV19 and TRBJ2-7, reads DGGITQSPKYLFRKEGQNVTLSCEQNLNHDAMYWYRQDPGQGLRLIYYSQIVNDFQKGDIAEGYSVSREKKESFPLTVTSAQKNPTAFYLCASRPFPGVEQYFGPGTRLTVT.

The chain uses TRBV5-1 and TRBJ1-1; 7 nucleotides match TRBD1. Germline values: CDR1 SGHRS, CDR2 YFSETQ. The CDR3 sequence is 14 residues long. V lost 7 bases to trimming and J lost 3 bases; unmatched junction nucleotides: 9. CDR3 sequence reads: CASLPGTVDTEAFF. The CDR3 region has the DNA TGCGCCAGCTTACCGGGGACAGTGGACACTGAAGCTTTCTTT. The complete variable domain, with remaining parts taken from reference TRBV5-1 and TRBJ1-1, reads KAGVTQTPRYLIKTRGQQVTLSCSPISGHRSVSWYQQTPGQGLQFLFEYFSETQRNKGNFPGRFSGRQFSNSRSEMNVSTLELGDSALYLCASLPGTVDTEAFFGQGTRLTVV.

The genes are TRBV19 and TRBJ2-1, with TRBD2 matching over 7 bases. CDR1 LNHDA and CDR2 SQIVND come from the germline V gene (reference sequence). V lost 4 bases, J lost 0 bases, and 6 bases stayed unmatched. This CDR3 spans 16 amino acids. CDR3 amino acids: CASSKEAGSSYNEQFF. Written as DNA, the CDR3 is TGTGCCAGTAGTAAAGAAGCGGGGAGCTCCTACAATGAGCAGTTCTTC.

CDR3 in DNA: TGTGCCAGCAGCTTCTCCCGGGGAGGGGGAGTTGAAAAACTGTTTTTT. Amino acid sequence: CASSFSRGGGVEKLFF. The genes are TRBV11-2 and TRBJ1-4, with a weak D call TRBD1 (6 bases). The CDR3 totals 16 residues. In germline, CDR1 is SGHAT, CDR2 FQNNGV. V was shortened by 3 bases and J by 7 bases, with 18 bases between the two germline ends. Drawing the rest from reference TRBV11-2 and TRBJ1-4, the complete variable domain is EAGVAQSPRYKIIEKRQSVAFWCNPISGHATLYWYQQILGQGPKLLIQFQNNGVVDDSQLPKDRFSAERLKGVDSTLKIQPAKLEDSAVYLCASSFSRGGGVEKLFFGSGTQLSVL.

This sequence joins TRBV29-1 and TRBJ2-7, with D tentatively TRBD1 (6 bases). Per the germline V gene, CDR1 is SQVTM and CDR2 is ANQGSEA. There are 13 residues in the CDR3. Trimming took 3 bases from V and 4 from J, leaving 13 bases between them. The CDR3: CSVDLTGTYEQYF. CDR3 bases: TGCAGCGTTGATCTTACAGGGACATACGAGCAGTACTTC.

The CDR3 loop reads CASSPEGYSTDTQYF. The CDR3 region has the DNA TGTGCCAGCAGCCCTGAGGGTTACAGCACAGATACGCAGTATTTT. The chain uses TRBV6-1 and TRBJ2-3; a weak D match, TRBD2 (5 bases). The CDR3 contains 15 residues. The V gene lost 6 bases and the J gene lost 0 bases, with 13 bases spanning the gap. Germline V gives CDR1 MNHNS, CDR2 SASEGT.

The CDR3 reads CASSVGDRSYEQYF. The CDR3 DNA reads TGTGCCAGCAGCGTGGGGGACAGGAGCTACGAGCAGTACTTC. The genes are TRBV9 and TRBJ2-7; TRBD1 matches at 8 bases. The CDR3 length is 14 residues. J lost 3 bases, V lost 2 bases, and 4 bases had no gene match. The germline gives CDR1 SGDLS, CDR2 YYNGEE.

This clone was seen just once. The chain has TRBV7-3 and TRBJ2-3; TRBD1 agrees at 9 bases. The CDR3 length is 15 residues. The ends lost 6 bases at V and 0 bases at J; junction bases unmatched: 4. Germline V lookup: CDR1 SGHTA, CDR2 FQGTGA. The CDR3, as DNA: TGTGCCAGCAGTCCCGGGACAGGGAGCACAGATACGCAGTATTTT. Residues: CASSPGTGSTDTQYF.

The rearrangement uses TRBV12-5 and TRBJ1-5; tentative D call: TRBD1 (5 bases). Trimming removed 0 bases at V and 4 bases at J, with 10 bases between. The germline V gene encodes CDR1 LGHNT and CDR2 FRNRAP. The CDR3 is 15 amino acids. DNA for the CDR3: TGTGCTAGTGGTTTGGTAGGGCAGGGTAATCAGCCCCAGCATTTT. Protein: CASGLVGQGNQPQHF.

The chain is built from TRBV28 and TRBJ1-4, with D perhaps matching TRBD1 (5 bases). Trimming cost V 1 base and J 0 bases, with 12 bases left between them. The germline gives CDR1 MDHEN, CDR2 SYDVKM. There are 17 residues in the CDR3. The CDR3 is CASSLLGTDATNEKLFF. DNA of the CDR3: TGTGCCAGCAGTTTATTGGGGACGGATGCAACTAATGAAAAACTGTTTTTT.

This chain links TRBV11-2 with TRBJ1-2; TRBD1 agrees at 7 bases. V was clipped by 5 bases and J by 7 bases; unmatched bases: 10. The CDR3 sequence is 14 residues long. CDR1 and CDR2 (germline): SGHAT, FQNNGV. The CDR3 DNA reads as TGTGCCAGCAGCGGCTACGACAGGGAAGTTGGCTACACCTTC. Protein sequence: CASSGYDREVGYTF.

V usage is TRBV11-1 and J usage is TRBJ2-7; D remains unclear. This CDR3 is built from 13 residues. V was shortened by 5 bases and J by 2 bases, with 10 bases between the two germline ends. Germline loops: CDR1 SGHAT, CDR2 FQDESV (reference sequence). The CDR3 DNA is TGTGCCAGCAGCCGGTCGGGCCCCTACGAGCAGTACTTC. It is translated as CASSRSGPYEQYF.

This clone appeared once. The chain couples TRBV2 to TRBJ2-7; D gene unclear. The germline V gene encodes CDR1 SNHLY and CDR2 FYNNEI. V was clipped by 5 bases and J by 5 bases, with 10 bases between them. CDR3 length equals 12 residues. The CDR3 is CASSRTADEQYF. The CDR3 coding sequence is TGTGCCAGCAGTCGGACGGCAGACGAGCAGTACTTC.

The gene calls are TRBV2 and TRBJ1-3; 12 nucleotides align to TRBD1. From germline, CDR1 is SNHLY and CDR2 FYNNEI. This CDR3 has 14 residues. J was trimmed by 8 bases and V by 6 bases; bases with no gene match: 5. CDR3 region: CASRGTGGLDTIYF. CDR3 bases: TGTGCCAGCAGGGGGACAGGGGGCCTGGACACCATATATTTT.

The V and J genes are TRBV2 and TRBJ2-5; either TRBD1 or TRBD2 may supply D (5 bases each). The CDR3 has 14 residues. Looked up from germline, CDR1 is SNHLY and CDR2 is FYNNEI. Trimming took 3 bases from V and 3 from J, leaving 11 bases between them. The CDR3 DNA is TGTGCCAGCAGTGACGTAAGAGGGGAAGAGACCCAGTACTTC. Its protein is CASSDVRGEETQYF.

The rearrangement joins TRBV4-1 to TRBJ1-5, with D unclear. CDR1 MGHRA and CDR2 YSYEKL come from the germline V gene. The CDR3 is made up of 16 amino acids. Trimming removed 2 bases from V and 4 bases from J, with 15 bases in between. The DNA of the CDR3 is TGCGCCAGCAGCCAATCTGGAGACGGAGAAAATCAGCCCCAGCATTTT. Translating gives CASSQSGDGENQPQHF.

The V gene is TRBV28, the J gene TRBJ2-4; D is possibly TRBD1 (5 bases). The CDR3 contains 16 residues. Per the germline V gene, CDR1 is MDHEN and CDR2 is SYDVKM. Trimming took off 3 bases at V and 6 bases at J, with 18 bases between the two ends. This CDR3 is CASSFWTSGTANIQYF. CDR3 nucleotide sequence: TGTGCCAGCAGTTTTTGGACAAGTGGCACGGCAAACATTCAGTACTTC.